The entry below describes one T cell receptor (beta chain). The entry originates in a study of siplizumab effects on memory and regulatory T cells. The CDR3 covers 14 residues. The V segment lost 7 bases and the J segment 0 bases; nucleotides outside the gene matches: 3. Germline V lookup: CDR1 MNHEY, CDR2 SMNVEV (reference sequence). The protocol was immunoSEQ multiplex PCR, while the TCRdb copy is restricted to in-frame clones and leaves out a portion. The top ten hold 1.5% to 2% of the sample, which has 70,000 or so clones, over 80% seen once. This TCR came from a human donor in good health. The source material was Tregs sorted from blood. The chain joins TRBV27 to TRBJ1-2, with 9 nucleotides matching TRBD1. DNA of the CDR3: TGTGCCAGCAAACGGACAGGGGCTAACTATGGCTACACCTTC. Translated: CASKRTGANYGYTF.